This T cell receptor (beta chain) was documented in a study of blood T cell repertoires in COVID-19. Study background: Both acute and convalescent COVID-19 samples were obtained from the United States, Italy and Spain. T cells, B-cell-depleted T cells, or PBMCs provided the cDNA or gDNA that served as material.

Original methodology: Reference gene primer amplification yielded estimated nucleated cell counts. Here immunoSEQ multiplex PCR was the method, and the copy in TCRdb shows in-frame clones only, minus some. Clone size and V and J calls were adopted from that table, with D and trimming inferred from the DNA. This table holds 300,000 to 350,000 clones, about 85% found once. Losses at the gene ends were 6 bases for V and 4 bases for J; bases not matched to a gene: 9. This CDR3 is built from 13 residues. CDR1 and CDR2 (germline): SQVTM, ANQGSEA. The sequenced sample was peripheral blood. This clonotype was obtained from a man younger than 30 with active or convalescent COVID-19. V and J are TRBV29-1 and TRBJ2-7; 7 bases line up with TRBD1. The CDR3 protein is CSVETDRLYEQYF. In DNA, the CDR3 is TGCAGCGTAGAGACGGACAGGCTTTACGAGCAGTACTTC.